Described below is a single TCR beta chain sequence and its context. In the original analysis: Reference gene primer amplification gave nucleated cell count estimates. Assay: immunoSEQ multiplex PCR; the TCRdb copy retains only in-frame clones and omits some. The DNA was the basis for D and trimming; V, J and clone size are from that table. This table has approximately 290,000 clones, around 89% appearing once. The data originate from a study of blood T cell repertoires in COVID-19. At the level of the study: The study drew acute and convalescent COVID-19 samples from the United States, Italy and Spain. PBMCs, B-cell-depleted T cells, or T cells were the source of the cDNA or gDNA that made up the material.

Trimming shortened V by 8 bases and J by 7 bases, and 11 bases separated the two germline ends. This CDR3 has 11 amino acids. Germline V gene sequence: CDR1 GTSNPN, CDR2 SVGIG (reference sequence). The gene calls are TRBV30 and TRBJ1-4; no definite D call. The sequenced sample was peripheral blood. The TCR comes from a man aged 25 to 40 with acute or convalescent COVID-19. CDR3 residues: CAGHRSEKLFF. DNA of the CDR3: TGTGCCGGTCACAGAAGTGAAAAACTGTTTTTT.